This passage covers 29 T cell receptor beta chains from one sample sequenced in a study of somatic mutations in cytotoxic T cells in rheumatoid arthritis (dated by TCRdb to the late 2010s). Library prep was done by the immunoSEQ multiplex PCR assay. Not all clones reach the TCRdb copy of this immuneACCESS table, which keeps in-frame sequences only. Checked studies attribute under half of the gap to unresolved V genes and leave the rest unexplained. The sample yields some 20,000 clones; about 86% were counted once. The ten largest clones add up to approximately 17% of the sample. Sample: CD8+ T cells sorted from blood. The receptors stem from a woman between 45 and 65 years old in good health.

V is TRBV4-1 and J is TRBJ1-1; TRBD1 aligns across 7 bases. Germline CDR1 and CDR2: MGHRA and YSYEKL. With 5 bases clipped from V and 10 bases from J, the junction kept 13 bases outside the gene matches. This CDR3 spans 14 amino acids. The CDR3 bases are TGCGCCAGCAGCGATTCACCAGGGGGTGAGGGAGCTTTCTTT. Its translation: CASSDSPGGEGAFF.

The chain carries TRBV4-3 and TRBJ1-2; D possibly corresponds to TRBD1 (5 bases). Trimming took off 0 bases at V and 3 bases at J, with 17 bases between the two ends. Germline CDR1 is LGHNA and CDR2 is YSLEER. The CDR3 loop spans 17 amino acids. The CDR3 sequence: CASSQESGAGAYYGYTF. CDR3 in DNA: TGCGCCAGCAGCCAAGAAAGTGGGGCAGGAGCTTACTATGGCTACACCTTC.

This chain joins TRBV5-1 and TRBJ2-5, with D possibly being TRBD2 (6 bases). V gave up 3 bases and J gave up 5 bases, with 17 bases separating them. The CDR3 runs 15 residues. CDR1 and CDR2 from the germline V gene are SGHRS and YFSETQ. The CDR3 loop is CASSSNGGGGETQYF. The CDR3, as DNA: TGCGCCAGCAGCTCCAACGGGGGTGGTGGTGAGACCCAGTACTTC.

The V gene is TRBV4-3, the J gene TRBJ1-1, with 7 bases identical to TRBD1. Germline CDR1 LGHNA, CDR2 YSLEER. CDR3 length: 15 residues. Trimming cost V 1 base and J 11 bases; bases outside gene matches: 13. The CDR3 DNA sequence: TGCGCCAGCAGCCAAGTTTTAATGACAGGGAAACGGGCTTTCTTT. Encoded protein: CASSQVLMTGKRAFF.

This sequence joins TRBV6-1 and TRBJ1-1, with D tentatively TRBD1 (6 bases). V lost 11 bases to trimming and J lost 1 base, with 11 bases between them. In germline, CDR1 is MNHNS, CDR2 SASEGT. This CDR3 has 12 residues. The CDR3 nucleotides are TGTGCCGGGGGACAATGGAACACTGAAGCTTTCTTT. Translation: CAGGQWNTEAFF.

The chain uses TRBV4-2 and TRBJ1-1, with D perhaps TRBD1 (5 bases). The CDR3 sequence is 15 residues long. The germline CDR1 and CDR2 sequences are LGHNA and YNFKEQ. Trimming took 2 bases from V and 5 from J, leaving 15 bases between them. CDR3 DNA sequence: TGTGCCAGCAGCCAATCAACAGGCGCGGCTACTGAAGCTTTCTTT. Encoded protein: CASSQSTGAATEAFF.

The V call is TRBV7-9, the J call TRBJ2-1; D is possibly TRBD2 (5 bases). The CDR3 is 12 amino acids. With 4 bases removed from V and 6 bases from J, the gap between germline ends came to 7 bases. Germline V gene data show CDR1 as SEHNR and CDR2 as FQNEAQ (reference sequence). CDR3 residues: CASSSGINEQFF. The DNA for the CDR3 is TGTGCCAGCAGCTCGGGGATCAATGAGCAGTTCTTC. The whole variable domain, remainder taken from reference TRBV7-9 and TRBJ2-1, is DTGVSQNPRHKITKRGQNVTFRCDPISEHNRLYWYRQTLGQGPEFLTYFQNEAQLEKSRLLSDRFSAERPKGSFSTLEIQRTEQGDSAMYLCASSSGINEQFFGPGTRLTVL.

The chain carries TRBV28 and TRBJ2-5, with 12 nucleotides matching TRBD2. Germline V gene data show CDR1 as MDHEN and CDR2 as SYDVKM. Trimming at V came to 6 bases and at J to 7 bases, leaving 12 bases not matched to a gene. The CDR3 is 16 amino acids. The CDR3 region is CASSPWTSGETGTQYF. The DNA of the CDR3 is TGTGCCAGCAGCCCTTGGACTAGCGGGGAGACGGGGACCCAGTACTTC.

The chain has TRBV6-6 and TRBJ1-2, with D hard to call. The germline V and J ends were trimmed by 4 bases and 3 bases, with 12 bases remaining between them. The CDR3 contains 14 residues. Germline CDR1 reads MNHNY; CDR2 reads SVGAGI (reference sequence). CDR3 coding DNA: TGTGCCAGCAGTTTTGTGGATTCGGACTATGGCTACACCTTC. Amino acid sequence: CASSFVDSDYGYTF.

The chain combines TRBV6-1 with TRBJ2-3; TRBD1 is a possible D gene (6 bases). CDR1 and CDR2 (germline): MNHNS, SASEGT. The CDR3 contains 15 residues. With 1 base removed from V and 1 base from J, the gap between germline ends came to 9 bases. This CDR3 reads CASSEVWTGTDTQYF. DNA of the CDR3: TGTGCCAGCAGTGAAGTTTGGACAGGCACAGATACGCAGTATTTT.

This clone was seen a single time. The genes are TRBV29-1 and TRBJ1-6, with D maybe TRBD1 (6 bases). In germline, CDR1 is SQVTM, CDR2 ANQGSEA. The length of the CDR3 is 17 residues. CDR3: CRTWMTGRELGYSPLHF. In nucleotides, the CDR3 is TGCAGAACCTGGATGACAGGAAGGGAACTTGGATATTCACCCCTCCACTTT.

The chain has TRBV9 and TRBJ1-2; the D gene is possibly TRBD1 (6 bases). Germline CDR1 is SGDLS and CDR2 is YYNGEE. This CDR3 region has 13 residues. V was cut by 6 bases and J by 3 bases, with 12 bases left in between. This CDR3 is CASTLGADYGYTF. As DNA, the CDR3 is TGTGCCAGCACTCTGGGGGCGGACTATGGCTACACCTTC. Using reference TRBV9 and TRBJ1-2 for the parts outside the CDR3, the full variable domain is DSGVTQTPKHLITATGQRVTLRCSPRSGDLSVYWYQQSLDQGLQFLIQYYNGEERAKGNILERFSAQQFPDLHSELNLSSLELGDSALYFCASTLGADYGYTFGSGTRLTVV.

CDR3 sequence: CASRARQGAYEQYF. CDR3 bases: TGTGCCAGCAGAGCTAGACAGGGGGCCTACGAGCAGTACTTC. The J gene is TRBJ2-7, the V gene TRBV2; 9 nucleotides align to TRBD1. The CDR3 totals 14 residues. Trimming removed 6 bases from V and 2 bases from J; junction bases left unmatched: 5. The germline V gene has CDR1 SNHLY and CDR2 FYNNEI.

In nucleotides, the CDR3 is TGCGCCAGCAGCCAATCCATAGGACAGGGTGACGAGCAGTACTTC. Its protein is CASSQSIGQGDEQYF. The chain joins TRBV4-3 to TRBJ2-7, with 8 bases matching TRBD1. The V segment lost 2 bases and the J segment 5 bases; nucleotides outside the gene matches: 8. Germline CDR1 and CDR2: LGHNA and YSLEER. The CDR3 runs to 15 residues.

V and J are TRBV28 and TRBJ2-1; 8 bases align to TRBD1. CDR1 and CDR2 (germline): MDHEN, SYDVKM. The CDR3 has 14 residues. V dropped 4 bases and J dropped 8; count of bases not matched to a gene: 7. The CDR3 nucleotides read TGTGCCAGCAGTTCCCGGACAGGGCAGGATGAGCAGTTCTTC. This translates into CASSSRTGQDEQFF.

With respect to this clone: Other DNA sequences from this sample encode an identical CDR3 as well. The chain couples TRBV27 to TRBJ2-2; D gene ambiguous. The CDR3 length is 12 residues. The V end was cut by 6 bases, the J end by 6 bases, with 8 bases between. Germline V gene lookup returns CDR1 MNHEY and CDR2 SMNVEV (reference sequence). CDR3 sequence reads: CASSLSAGELFF. The CDR3 coding sequence is TGTGCCAGCAGCCTCTCGGCCGGGGAGCTGTTTTTT.

This chain joins TRBV5-1 and TRBJ2-2, with no clear D. The CDR3 is 12 residues long. In germline, CDR1 is SGHRS, CDR2 YFSETQ. Trimming took off 6 bases at V and 4 bases at J, with 7 bases between the two ends. CDR3 sequence reads: CASTSGTGELFF. In DNA, the CDR3 is TGCGCCAGCACCTCGGGCACCGGGGAGCTGTTTTTT.

This clone was observed once. CDR3 amino acids: CASSAKGLEGTDTQYF. As DNA, the CDR3 is TGCGCCAGCAGCGCAAAGGGACTAGAGGGCACAGATACGCAGTATTTT. The rearrangement uses TRBV5-1 and TRBJ2-3; TRBD2 agrees at 8 bases. The germline V gene encodes CDR1 SGHRS and CDR2 YFSETQ. V lost 4 bases to trimming and J lost 1 base; unmatched junction nucleotides: 8. This CDR3 contains 16 residues.

This sequence joins TRBV28 and TRBJ1-1; D is perhaps TRBD1 (6 bases). Germline-derived CDR1 and CDR2 are MDHEN and SYDVKM. The CDR3 is 15 amino acids. V was shortened by 2 bases and J by 2 bases, with 12 bases between the two germline ends. Here the CDR3 reads CASSLDTGPNTEAFF. The CDR3, as DNA: TGTGCCAGCAGTTTAGATACAGGGCCCAACACTGAAGCTTTCTTT.

The chain employs TRBV12-5 and TRBJ1-5, with D hard to call. Deletions cut 6 bases from V and 0 bases from J, with 6 bases between. There are 13 residues in the CDR3. CDR1 LGHNT and CDR2 FRNRAP come from the germline V gene. Here the CDR3 reads CASGEASNQPQHF. Written as DNA, the CDR3 is TGTGCTAGTGGCGAGGCTAGCAATCAGCCCCAGCATTTT.

The CDR3 protein is CASSWTSGVNEQFF. CDR3 DNA sequence: TGTGCCAGCAGCTGGACTAGCGGGGTCAATGAGCAGTTCTTC. V is TRBV11-1 and J is TRBJ2-1; 12 bases are shared with TRBD2. The trim removed 4 bases at V and 6 bases at J, leaving 1 base unmatched. This CDR3 is 14 amino acids long. The germline V gene encodes CDR1 SGHAT and CDR2 FQDESV (reference sequence).

The CDR3 nucleotides are TGCGCCAGCAGCCAAGACGCTAGGCTCTCCTACAATGAGCAGTTCTTC. Its protein is CASSQDARLSYNEQFF. The chain joins TRBV4-3 to TRBJ2-1; D call uncertain. Looked up from germline, CDR1 is LGHNA and CDR2 is YSLEER. The V gene lost 0 bases and the J gene lost 0 bases, with 9 bases spanning the gap. This CDR3 comprises 16 residues.

In this sample, this clone turned up once. This chain links TRBV7-9 with TRBJ1-4; tentatively, D is TRBD1 (5 bases). Per the germline V gene, CDR1 is SEHNR and CDR2 is FQNEAQ (reference sequence). V gave up 3 bases and J gave up 5 bases, with 19 bases separating them. The CDR3 sequence is 17 residues long. The CDR3 DNA reads TGTGCCAGCAGCTTCTACCTCACGGGGGGGTTAAATGAAAAACTGTTTTTT. Its protein product is CASSFYLTGGLNEKLFF.

This chain uses TRBV27 with TRBJ1-1; TRBD1 matches at 7 bases. Germline V lookup: CDR1 MNHEY, CDR2 SMNVEV (reference sequence). The CDR3 has 18 amino acids. V was clipped by 4 bases and J by 0 bases; unmatched bases: 14. The CDR3 sequence is CASSSQGTVCGLNTEAFF. Written as DNA, the CDR3 is TGTGCCAGCAGTTCACAGGGGACAGTTTGCGGACTGAACACTGAAGCTTTCTTT.

The chain combines TRBV7-2 with TRBJ1-2; D not certain. The CDR3 contains 13 residues. Deletions cut 6 bases from V and 3 bases from J, with 11 bases between. Germline assignment: CDR1 SGHTA and CDR2 FQGNSA. The CDR3 loop is CASRPETDYGYTF. CDR3 DNA: TGTGCCAGCAGACCTGAGACGGACTATGGCTACACCTTC.

This sequence joins TRBV6-4 and TRBJ2-3; TRBD1 aligns across 7 bases. The germline V gene encodes CDR1 MRHNA and CDR2 SNTAGT. Trimming cost V 5 bases and J 4 bases; bases outside gene matches: 6. The CDR3 runs to 14 residues. The CDR3 sequence: CASSIGGEADTQYF. The DNA of the CDR3 is TGTGCCAGCAGTATAGGGGGCGAGGCAGATACGCAGTATTTT.

The chain joins TRBV7-9 to TRBJ2-7; D is perhaps TRBD1 (6 bases). Deletions cut 3 bases from V and 3 bases from J, with 12 bases between. CDR1 and CDR2 (germline): SEHNR, FQNEAQ (reference sequence). This CDR3 is built from 14 residues. The CDR3 loop reads CASSFDTGRYEQYF. CDR3 sequence (DNA): TGTGCCAGCAGCTTTGATACAGGGCGCTACGAGCAGTACTTC.

The chain couples TRBV29-1 to TRBJ1-2; no clear D. Per germline, CDR1 SQVTM and CDR2 ANQGSEA. This CDR3 region has 13 residues. V gave up 5 bases and J gave up 4 bases, with 14 bases separating them. CDR3 nucleotide sequence: TGCAGCGTTCCCTTGTCAACTTCCTATGGCTACACCTTC. This sequence encodes CSVPLSTSYGYTF.

The rearrangement joins TRBV6-5 to TRBJ1-1; D is ambiguous. Trimming pared 2 bases from V and 6 bases from J, leaving 10 bases between. In germline, CDR1 is MNHEY, CDR2 SVGAGI. The CDR3 contains 13 residues. The CDR3 nucleotides read TGTGCCAGCAGTTACACGGACGTTGCTGAAGCTTTCTTT. It yields the protein CASSYTDVAEAFF.